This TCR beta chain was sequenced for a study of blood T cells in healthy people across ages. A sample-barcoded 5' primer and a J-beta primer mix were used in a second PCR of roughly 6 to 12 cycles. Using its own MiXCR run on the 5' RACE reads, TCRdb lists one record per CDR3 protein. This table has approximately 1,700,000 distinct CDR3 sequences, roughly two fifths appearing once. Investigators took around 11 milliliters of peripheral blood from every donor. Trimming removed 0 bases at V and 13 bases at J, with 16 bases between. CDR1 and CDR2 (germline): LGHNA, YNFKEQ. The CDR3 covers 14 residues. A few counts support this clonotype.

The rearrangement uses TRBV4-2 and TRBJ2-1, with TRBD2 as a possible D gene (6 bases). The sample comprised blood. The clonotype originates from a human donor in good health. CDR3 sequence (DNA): TGTGCCAGCAGCCAAGATGACGGGGGTCGAAATCAGTTCTTC. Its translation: CASSQDDGGRNQFF.